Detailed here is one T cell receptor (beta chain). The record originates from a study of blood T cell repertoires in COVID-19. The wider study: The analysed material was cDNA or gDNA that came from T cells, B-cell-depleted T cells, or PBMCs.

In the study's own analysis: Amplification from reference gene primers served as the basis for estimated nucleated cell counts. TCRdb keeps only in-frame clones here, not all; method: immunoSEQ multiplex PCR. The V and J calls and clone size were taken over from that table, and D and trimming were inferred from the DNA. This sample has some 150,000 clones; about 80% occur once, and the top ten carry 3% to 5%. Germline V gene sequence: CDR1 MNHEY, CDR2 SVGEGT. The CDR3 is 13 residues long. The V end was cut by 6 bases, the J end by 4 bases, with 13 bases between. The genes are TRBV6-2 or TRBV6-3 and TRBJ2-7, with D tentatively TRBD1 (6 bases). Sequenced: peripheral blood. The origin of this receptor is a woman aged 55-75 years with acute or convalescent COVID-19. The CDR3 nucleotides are TGTGCCAGCAGCCAGGACAGACGATACGAGCAGTACTTC. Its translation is CASSQDRRYEQYF.